Listed here are 31 T cell receptor beta chains from one sample, sequenced in a study of cytomegalovirus exposure and HLA in healthy donors. The PCR employed 60 Vbeta primers together with 13 Jbeta primers. Measured with immunoSEQ multiplex PCR; TCRdb has only the in-frame clones, and not every one. The repertoire holds approximately 110,000 clones, with 75% to 90% as singletons. Sequencing was done on a sample of PBMCs. The source is a man aged 25-40 years in good health and CMV-seropositive.

V gene TRBV30 combines with J gene TRBJ1-1; no clear D gene. The germline V gene encodes CDR1 GTSNPN and CDR2 SVGIG (reference sequence). CDR3 length equals 14 residues. The V and J ends lost 1 base and 1 base respectively, with 10 bases between them. The CDR3: CAWSGSLRNTEAFF. The CDR3 DNA is TGTGCCTGGAGTGGTAGCCTGAGGAACACTGAAGCTTTCTTT.

The chain combines TRBV15 with TRBJ2-5; TRBD1 agrees at 9 bases. The CDR3 contains 16 residues. Trimming cost V 1 base and J 7 bases; bases outside gene matches: 10. Germline V lookup: CDR1 LNHNV, CDR2 YYDKDF (reference sequence). The CDR3 protein is CATSRGGQGPGGTQYF. The DNA for the CDR3 is TGTGCCACCAGCAGAGGGGGACAGGGCCCGGGGGGGACCCAGTACTTC.

The chain combines TRBV19 with TRBJ2-7; the match to TRBD1 covers 12 bases. The CDR3 contains 15 residues. CDR1 is LNHDA, CDR2 SQIVND, per germline (reference sequence). V lost 6 bases and J lost 5; bases outside the gene matches: 8. The CDR3 nucleotides are TGTGCCAGTAGCACGTCCGGGACAGGGGGCAACGAGCAGTACTTC. This gives the protein CASSTSGTGGNEQYF.

V and J are TRBV5-1 and TRBJ2-7; D is unresolved. Germline V CDR1 and CDR2: SGHRS, YFSETQ. The CDR3 runs 11 residues. Between the trimmed V and J ends, which lost 4 bases and 3 bases, there was a span of 5 bases. DNA of the CDR3: TGCGCCAGCAGCATAGACTACGAGCAGTACTTC. It translates to CASSIDYEQYF.

The count of this clone is one. Here the CDR3 reads CSAITTGSLDGYTF. The DNA of the CDR3 is TGCAGCGCCATTACGACAGGGTCGCTGGATGGCTACACCTTC. The chain uses TRBV29-1 and TRBJ1-2; 7 bases align to TRBD1. There are 14 residues in the CDR3. V was pared by 7 bases and J by 6 bases, with 14 bases of the junction left unmatched. CDR1 is SQVTM, CDR2 ANQGSEA, per germline.

This clone has just a few counts. The J gene is TRBJ1-1, the V gene TRBV14; weak D call: TRBD1 (5 bases). V lost 5 bases and J 4 bases, leaving 14 bases between the germline ends. The germline V gene encodes CDR1 SGHDN and CDR2 FVKESK. The CDR3 is 14 amino acids. CDR3 amino acids: CASSLLPGSTEAFF. Here the CDR3 DNA reads TGTGCCAGCAGCTTACTCCCAGGGTCCACTGAAGCTTTCTTT.

This chain links TRBV7-9 with TRBJ1-4; TRBD1 agrees at 8 bases. The CDR3 is made up of 13 amino acids. The junction had 7 bases not matched to a gene; V was cut back by 8 bases and J by 8 bases. Germline loops: CDR1 SEHNR, CDR2 FQNEAQ (reference sequence). CDR3 in DNA: TGTGCCAGCGGCGACAGGGGATGGGAAAAACTGTTTTTT. Its protein is CASGDRGWEKLFF. Drawing the rest from reference TRBV7-9 and TRBJ1-4, the complete variable domain is DTGVSQNPRHKITKRGQNVTFRCDPISEHNRLYWYRQTLGQGPEFLTYFQNEAQLEKSRLLSDRFSAERPKGSFSTLEIQRTEQGDSAMYLCASGDRGWEKLFFGSGTQLSVL.

A few counts support this clone. The chain combines TRBV13 with TRBJ2-3; D remains ambiguous. V lost 2 bases to trimming and J lost 4 bases, with 7 bases between them. The CDR3 loop spans 13 amino acids. The germline V gene encodes CDR1 PRHDT and CDR2 FYEKMQ (reference sequence). CDR3 amino acids: CASSLPGADTQYF. As DNA, the CDR3 is TGTGCCAGCAGCTTACCGGGTGCAGATACGCAGTATTTT.

This clone was seen only once. The V gene is TRBV6-5, the J gene TRBJ1-6, with no clear D. This CDR3 has 13 residues. Germline V CDR1 and CDR2: MNHEY, SVGAGI. V lost 10 bases and J lost 6, with 13 bases in between. In DNA form, the CDR3 reads TGTGCCACCGCCCGGGATATTAATTCACCCCTCCACTTT. Translated, it gives CATARDINSPLHF.

The chain joins TRBV27 to TRBJ1-4, with no clear D. The CDR3 covers 15 residues. CDR1 and CDR2 from the germline V gene are MNHEY and SMNVEV (reference sequence). Trimming pared 4 bases from V and 1 base from J, leaving 10 bases between. The CDR3 loop reads CASSWRLRTNEKLFF. Here the CDR3 DNA reads TGTGCCAGCAGTTGGAGACTCAGAACTAATGAAAAACTGTTTTTT.

The rearrangement joins TRBV28 to TRBJ2-7, with 10 bases matching TRBD2. The CDR3 is 14 amino acids. CDR1 is MDHEN, CDR2 SYDVKM, per germline. The trim removed 5 bases at V and 3 bases at J, leaving 4 bases unmatched. For the CDR3, the DNA is TGTGCCAGCAGTCGGCGGACTAGCGGCTACGAGCAGTACTTC. It specifies CASSRRTSGYEQYF.

A few counts support this clone. The chain carries TRBV19 and TRBJ2-7; D might be TRBD2 (6 bases). The CDR3 has 13 residues. Looked up from germline, CDR1 is LNHDA and CDR2 is SQIVND (reference sequence). Trimming shortened V by 6 bases and J by 0 bases, and 9 bases separated the two germline ends. As DNA, the CDR3 is TGTGCCAGTAGCGGGACTCCCTCCTACGAGCAGTACTTC. It encodes CASSGTPSYEQYF.

V gene TRBV5-1 combines with J gene TRBJ1-1; 9 bases align to TRBD1. Unmatched junction bases numbered 5, after V lost 10 bases and J lost 1 base. CDR1 is SGHRS and CDR2 is YFSETQ in the germline V gene. This CDR3 region has 13 residues. The CDR3 loop is CASQGQGNTEAFF. The CDR3 DNA follows: TGCGCCTCCCAGGGACAGGGGAACACTGAAGCTTTCTTT.

The chain carries TRBV6-6 and TRBJ2-5; D possibly corresponds to TRBD2 (5 bases). V dropped 4 bases and J dropped 5 bases, with 5 bases sitting between them. Germline V gives CDR1 MNHNY, CDR2 SVGAGI (reference sequence). This CDR3 region has 11 residues. The CDR3 is CASSSGETQYF. The CDR3 DNA follows: TGTGCCAGCAGTTCGGGGGAGACCCAGTACTTC.

Here the CDR3 reads CASSQEASGLAYNSPLHF. The CDR3 DNA is TGTGCCAGCAGCCAAGAAGCGTCGGGGCTAGCGTATAATTCACCCCTCCACTTT. This chain uses TRBV4-2 with TRBJ1-6, with a tentative D call TRBD1 (5 bases). This CDR3 region has 18 residues. Germline CDR1 and CDR2: LGHNA and YNFKEQ. V lost 0 bases and J lost 4, with 16 bases in between.

The chain links TRBV4-2 to TRBJ2-5; the D gene is possibly TRBD2 (7 bases). V shed 7 bases and J shed 0 bases, with 21 bases lying between them. Germline loops: CDR1 LGHNA, CDR2 YNFKEQ. The length of the CDR3 is 17 residues. The chain's CDR3 is CASTPGVSRGHQETQYF. DNA for the CDR3: TGTGCCAGCACCCCGGGGGTGTCGCGGGGGCACCAAGAGACCCAGTACTTC.

This chain links TRBV11-2 with TRBJ1-3, with D maybe TRBD1 (5 bases). Germline-derived CDR1 and CDR2 are SGHAT and FQNNGV. This CDR3 is 14 amino acids long. Trimming stripped 3 bases from V and 2 bases from J, with 8 bases between. This CDR3 reads CASSFGGAGNTIYF. The CDR3 DNA reads as TGTGCCAGCAGCTTCGGGGGGGCTGGAAACACCATATATTTT. Combining the CDR3 with reference TRBV11-2 and TRBJ1-3 gives the whole variable domain EAGVAQSPRYKIIEKRQSVAFWCNPISGHATLYWYQQILGQGPKLLIQFQNNGVVDDSQLPKDRFSAERLKGVDSTLKIQPAKLEDSAVYLCASSFGGAGNTIYFGEGSWLTVV.

The chain uses TRBV19 and TRBJ1-5; 10 bases align to TRBD1. J was trimmed by 3 bases and V by 6 bases; bases with no gene match: 11. Germline assignment: CDR1 LNHDA and CDR2 SQIVND (reference sequence). The CDR3 is made up of 17 amino acids. The CDR3 DNA reads TGTGCCAGTAGGCCGCGACAGGGGGCGGCGGTCAATCAGCCCCAGCATTTT. Amino acids: CASRPRQGAAVNQPQHF.

This chain joins TRBV5-1 and TRBJ1-1; D gene ambiguous. In germline, CDR1 is SGHRS, CDR2 YFSETQ. The CDR3 is made up of 16 amino acids. The V end was cut by 1 base, the J end by 1 base, with 14 bases between. CDR3: CASSLQYGVSNTEAFF. The DNA for the CDR3 is TGCGCCAGCAGCTTGCAGTACGGGGTCTCGAACACTGAAGCTTTCTTT.

The chain uses TRBV10-3 and TRBJ2-1; 15 nucleotides match TRBD2. In germline, CDR1 is ENHRY, CDR2 SYGVKD. This CDR3 has 13 residues. V shed 9 bases and J 9 bases; nucleotides not matched to a gene: 3. This CDR3 is CAMGTSGGIEQFF. Here the CDR3 DNA reads TGTGCCATGGGGACTAGCGGGGGGATTGAGCAGTTCTTC.

This clone was observed once. This chain uses TRBV7-6 with TRBJ2-5; D is ambiguous. The V end was cut by 1 base, the J end by 2 bases, with 11 bases between. The length of the CDR3 is 15 residues. Per germline, CDR1 SGHVS and CDR2 FNYEAQ. CDR3 loop: CASSLERRRQETQYF. CDR3 sequence (DNA): TGTGCCAGCAGCTTAGAACGTCGGCGGCAAGAGACCCAGTACTTC.

This clone was seen a single time. Other DNA sequences in the same sample also yield this CDR3. This chain links TRBV10-1 with TRBJ2-7; TRBD1 matches at 10 bases. Trimming at V came to 2 bases and at J to 2 bases, leaving 0 bases not matched to a gene. CDR3 length: 14 residues. Germline lookup yields CDR1 WNHNN and CDR2 SYGVQD (reference sequence). CDR3 loop: CASSEGQGAYEQYF. CDR3 sequence (DNA): TGCGCCAGCAGTGAGGGACAGGGGGCCTACGAGCAGTACTTC.

The V gene is TRBV28, the J gene TRBJ1-3; D is ambiguous. The CDR3 has 15 amino acids. Trimming left V 5 bases short and J 0 bases short, with 11 bases between. The germline V gene has CDR1 MDHEN and CDR2 SYDVKM. CDR3 residues: CASSPQIYSGNTIYF. Written as DNA, the CDR3 is TGTGCCAGCAGTCCACAGATTTACTCTGGAAACACCATATATTTT.

The table lists this clone with a count of one. Written as DNA, the CDR3 is TGTGCCAGCAGTGGGGACAGAAATCAGCCCCAGCATTTT. Protein sequence: CASSGDRNQPQHF. This chain joins TRBV6-1 and TRBJ1-5; 7 bases agree with TRBD1. With V trimmed by 4 bases and J by 4 bases, 1 base remained unmatched. CDR1 and CDR2 (germline): MNHNS, SASEGT. The CDR3 spans 13 residues.

This clone was detected only once. V usage is TRBV28 and J usage is TRBJ2-5; the match to TRBD1 covers 7 bases. The junction had 1 base not matched to a gene; V was cut back by 1 base and J by 2 bases. This CDR3 region has 14 residues. Germline V lookup: CDR1 MDHEN, CDR2 SYDVKM. The CDR3 nucleotides are TGTGCCAGCAGTTTATCGGGACAGCAAGAGACCCAGTACTTC. Translated: CASSLSGQQETQYF.

This clone was seen a single time. The rearrangement uses TRBV27 and TRBJ2-2; 8 bases line up with TRBD2. CDR1 and CDR2 (germline): MNHEY, SMNVEV (reference sequence). The CDR3 extends over 14 amino acids. The junction had 6 bases not matched to a gene; V was cut back by 6 bases and J by 6 bases. This CDR3 is CASSGLAQAGELFF. In DNA, the CDR3 is TGTGCCAGCAGCGGACTAGCACAGGCCGGGGAGCTGTTTTTT.

The rearrangement uses TRBV5-4 and TRBJ1-4; a possible D gene is TRBD1 (6 bases). CDR1 SGHNT and CDR2 YYREEE come from the germline V gene (reference sequence). The CDR3 length is 16 residues. V was pared by 1 base and J by 0 bases, with 10 bases between. The DNA of the CDR3 is TGTGCCAGCAGCTTGTGTACAGGGCCAACTAATGAAAAACTGTTTTTT. Its protein product is CASSLCTGPTNEKLFF.

The V call is TRBV30, the J call TRBJ1-1; tentatively, D is TRBD1 (5 bases). The CDR3 consists of 14 residues. Looked up from germline, CDR1 is GTSNPN and CDR2 is SVGIG (reference sequence). Trimming removed 1 base at V and 6 bases at J, with 15 bases between. CDR3 residues: CAWSGPGRFSEAFF. The CDR3 coding sequence is TGTGCCTGGAGTGGGCCAGGGAGGTTCTCTGAAGCTTTCTTT.

The chain joins TRBV11-2 to TRBJ2-1; the D gene is possibly TRBD2 (7 bases). V shed 5 bases and J shed 7 bases, with 27 bases lying between them. The CDR3 contains 18 residues. CDR1 and CDR2 from the germline V gene are SGHAT and FQNNGV. The CDR3 here is CASSNLRGDYVERNEQFF. The DNA for the CDR3 is TGTGCCAGCAGCAACCTTAGGGGGGACTATGTGGAGAGGAATGAGCAGTTCTTC. Full variable domain (rest looked up from reference TRBV11-2 and TRBJ2-1): EAGVAQSPRYKIIEKRQSVAFWCNPISGHATLYWYQQILGQGPKLLIQFQNNGVVDDSQLPKDRFSAERLKGVDSTLKIQPAKLEDSAVYLCASSNLRGDYVERNEQFFGPGTRLTVL.

The chain recombines TRBV5-4 with TRBJ1-3; D perhaps matches TRBD1 (5 bases). There are 16 residues in the CDR3. Trimming stripped 3 bases from V and 2 bases from J, with 15 bases between. CDR1 and CDR2 from the germline V gene are SGHNT and YYREEE (reference sequence). This CDR3 reads CASSSGGGLTGNTIYF. CDR3 DNA: TGTGCCAGCAGCTCTGGGGGGGGACTAACTGGAAACACCATATATTTT.

The chain recombines TRBV6-5 with TRBJ1-1, with D hard to call. V lost 3 bases and J 0 bases, leaving 8 bases between the germline ends. Germline values: CDR1 MNHEY, CDR2 SVGAGI. This CDR3 region has 14 residues. CDR3 nucleotides: TGTGCCAGCAGTTATAGGCGGGTGAACACTGAAGCTTTCTTT. Protein sequence: CASSYRRVNTEAFF.